Below, 20 T cell receptor beta chains from the same sample are listed, as sequenced in a study of vaccination and CD4 T cells after COVID-19. Stated treatment: approximately nine-day PBMC culture with coronavirus spike peptide pools or control peptides (ViraFEST assay). The Oncomine TCR Beta short-read assay was applied to DNA of cultured CD4+ T cells. Via MiXCR, TCRdb re-called the PCR reads, giving one row per CDR3 protein. The table shows almost 15,000 distinct CDR3 sequences, with 20% to 25% occurring only once. No cognate antigen is known for these TCRs. Material: CD4+ T cells from blood, cultured in vitro, obtained before SARS-CoV-2 vaccination. The receptors were gathered from a human donor who received a COVID-19 vaccine.

This clonotype was seen more than once but under ten times. The V call is TRBV7-2, the J call TRBJ2-6; TRBD2 might be the D (5 bases). CDR1 SGHTA and CDR2 FQGNSA come from the germline V gene. The CDR3 has 16 amino acids. V was cut by 3 bases and J by 0 bases, with 9 bases left in between. The CDR3 nucleotides read TGTGCCAGCAGCTTCGGACTCTTCTCTGGGGCCAACGTCCTGACTTTC. It yields the protein CASSFGLFSGANVLTF.

The rearrangement links TRBV6-5 to TRBJ1-2, with 8 bases aligning to TRBD1. V gave up 2 bases and J gave up 8 bases; unmatched junction bases: 4. CDR3 length: 13 residues. Germline values: CDR1 MNHEY, CDR2 SVGAGI. The CDR3 bases are TGTGCCAGCAGTTACCAGGGGGCAGGCGGCTACACCTTC. This translates into CASSYQGAGGYTF.

This clonotype was counted only a few times. The rearrangement joins TRBV7-9 to TRBJ2-4; 7 bases fit TRBD1. The V segment lost 1 base and the J segment 4 bases; nucleotides outside the gene matches: 7. Germline values: CDR1 SEHNR, CDR2 FQNEAQ (reference sequence). This CDR3 is 16 amino acids long. CDR3 loop: CASSLVLRDRKNIQYF. DNA of the CDR3: TGTGCCAGCAGCTTAGTCCTACGGGACAGAAAAAACATTCAGTACTTC.

The CDR3 sequence is CAAQRGGLYNEQFF. In DNA, the CDR3 is TGTGCCGCCCAGCGGGGGGGCCTTTACAATGAGCAGTTCTTC. The chain is built from TRBV6-1 and TRBJ2-1, with 10 bases matching TRBD2. Trimming at V came to 11 bases and at J to 4 bases, leaving 8 bases not matched to a gene. In germline, CDR1 is MNHNS, CDR2 SASEGT. This CDR3 contains 14 residues.

The rearrangement links TRBV6-5 to TRBJ1-4; D possibly corresponds to TRBD1 (5 bases). The V and J ends lost 4 bases and 6 bases respectively, with 15 bases between them. The CDR3 consists of 15 residues. From germline, CDR1 is MNHEY and CDR2 SVGAGI. The CDR3 DNA is TGTGCCAGCAGTTGGTCAGGGACCGAGGATGAAAAACTGTTTTTT. Encoded protein: CASSWSGTEDEKLFF.

This clonotype was seen more than once but under ten times. The rearrangement joins TRBV5-4 to TRBJ2-3; D uncertain. The V end lost 0 bases, the J end lost 4 bases, and 6 bases lay between the germline ends. The CDR3 runs 13 residues. CDR1 SGHNT and CDR2 YYREEE come from the germline V gene (reference sequence). Here the CDR3 DNA reads TGTGCCAGCAGCTTGGAAGTTGCAGATACGCAGTATTTT. Translated, it gives CASSLEVADTQYF.

This clonotype was observed a handful of times. This rearrangement joins TRBV5-1 to TRBJ2-7, with a tentative D call TRBD1 (6 bases). CDR1 is SGHRS and CDR2 is YFSETQ in the germline V gene. Trimming removed 2 bases at V and 3 bases at J, with 15 bases between. The CDR3 has 15 residues. The CDR3 DNA is TGCGCCAGCAGCTTTTCAGGGGTGACTCGCTACGAGCAGTACTTC. Encoded protein: CASSFSGVTRYEQYF.

The V gene is TRBV21-1, the J gene TRBJ2-5; the table's D call, TRBD2, has no DNA check behind it. TRBV21-1 is assigned pseudogene status. The CDR3 has 16 residues. The CDR3 sequence: CASSKVLAGIQETQYF. CDR3 DNA sequence: TGTGCCAGCAGCAAAGTTCTAGCGGGGATACAAGAGACCCAGTACTTC.

The rearrangement joins TRBV7-3 to TRBJ2-7; D not resolved. The CDR3 is made up of 13 amino acids. Germline V gene sequence: CDR1 SGHTA, CDR2 FQGTGA. V was trimmed by 2 bases and J by 6 bases, leaving 11 bases between them. CDR3 amino acids: CASSLDSYSEQYF. CDR3 nucleotides: TGTGCCAGCAGCTTAGACTCCTACAGCGAGCAGTACTTC.

In the case of this clonotype: At one of its ends the junction is not consistent with the germline gene, which may arise from a read error. The chain employs TRBV12-3 or TRBV12-4 and TRBJ1-5; no firm D call. This CDR3 spans 16 amino acids. The CDR3 DNA sequence: TGTGCCAACAGTTCTCTTGGACTCACTAGGAATCAGCCCCAGCATTTT. It translates to CANSSLGLTRNQPQHF.

Only a few counts were recorded for this clonotype. V gene TRBV7-2 combines with J gene TRBJ2-1; 11 bases map to TRBD2. The J segment lost 8 bases and the V segment lost 8 bases, leaving 8 bases of the junction unmatched. Germline CDR1 reads SGHTA; CDR2 reads FQGNSA. This CDR3 has 14 amino acids. CDR3 bases: TGTGCCAGCTTAATTAGCGGGGGGGCCCATGAGCAGTTCTTC. Translated, it gives CASLISGGAHEQFF.

This clonotype was seen more than once but under ten times. The rearrangement links TRBV20-1 to TRBJ2-1, with 7 bases identical to TRBD2. V lost 2 bases, J lost 2 bases, and 6 bases stayed unmatched. CDR1 is DFQATT, CDR2 SNEGSKA, per germline (reference sequence). The CDR3 consists of 15 residues. The CDR3 region is CSARSGAGAYNEQFF. As DNA, the CDR3 is TGCAGTGCTAGATCCGGGGCGGGGGCCTACAATGAGCAGTTCTTC.

By share, this clonotype ranks as medium-sized (0.01 to 0.1%). The chain is built from TRBV6-1 and TRBJ1-5; TRBD1 aligns across 8 bases. From germline, CDR1 is MNHNS and CDR2 SASEGT. This CDR3 spans 17 amino acids. Germline trimming cut 3 bases from V and 2 bases from J; bases unmatched to any gene: 9. CDR3 DNA: TGTGCCAGCAGTGAGTGGACAGGGATGAGCGGCAATCAGCCCCAGCATTTT. Protein: CASSEWTGMSGNQPQHF.

The gene calls are TRBV7-2 and TRBJ2-3; D remains ambiguous. The germline CDR1 and CDR2 sequences are SGHTA and FQGNSA. CDR3 length equals 14 residues. Trimming cost V 2 bases and J 2 bases, with 8 bases left between them. CDR3 bases: TGTGCCAGCAGCTTAACTCTTTTCACAGATACGCAGTATTTT. Amino acid sequence: CASSLTLFTDTQYF. The whole variable domain, remainder taken from reference TRBV7-2 and TRBJ2-3, is GAGVSQSPSNKVTEKGKDVELRCDPISGHTALYWYRQSLGQGLEFLIYFQGNSAPDKSGLPSDRFSAERTGGSVSTLTIQRTQQEDSAVYLCASSLTLFTDTQYFGPGTRLTVL.

This clonotype was seen a handful of times. The chain combines TRBV2 with TRBJ1-2; D call uncertain. The CDR3 totals 12 residues. CDR1 SNHLY and CDR2 FYNNEI come from the germline V gene. Trimming left V 0 bases short and J 4 bases short, with 3 bases between. CDR3 in amino acids: CASSEATYGYTF. The CDR3 coding sequence is TGTGCCAGCAGTGAAGCGACCTATGGCTACACCTTC.

This clonotype was counted a few times. This rearrangement joins TRBV20-1 to TRBJ1-3, with D hard to call. Germline values: CDR1 DFQATT, CDR2 SNEGSKA (reference sequence). Trimming took off 2 bases at V and 2 bases at J, with 16 bases between the two ends. This CDR3 has 16 amino acids. Here the CDR3 DNA reads TGCAGTGCTAGACCCCCGGCCCTCAGAGCTGGAAACACCATATATTTT. Translated: CSARPPALRAGNTIYF.

V is TRBV5-1 and J is TRBJ2-4; TRBD1 matches 9 bases. V dropped 3 bases and J dropped 2; count of bases not matched to a gene: 9. From germline, CDR1 is SGHRS and CDR2 YFSETQ. The CDR3 sequence is 17 residues long. The CDR3 region is CASSSQPGQGSKNIQYF. DNA of the CDR3: TGCGCCAGCAGCTCGCAACCGGGACAGGGATCCAAAAACATTCAGTACTTC. The whole variable domain, remainder taken from reference TRBV5-1 and TRBJ2-4, is KAGVTQTPRYLIKTRGQQVTLSCSPISGHRSVSWYQQTPGQGLQFLFEYFSETQRNKGNFPGRFSGRQFSNSRSEMNVSTLELGDSALYLCASSSQPGQGSKNIQYFGAGTRLSVL.

This clonotype was counted between two and nine times. The chain uses TRBV6-1 and TRBJ1-3; D possibly corresponds to TRBD1 (6 bases). Trimming took 6 bases from V and 4 from J, leaving 13 bases between them. This CDR3 contains 14 residues. Per the germline V gene, CDR1 is MNHNS and CDR2 is SASEGT. The CDR3 spells CASRDQGKGNTIYF. The CDR3 bases are TGTGCCAGCAGGGACCAGGGGAAAGGAAACACCATATATTTT.

V gene TRBV30 combines with J gene TRBJ2-1, with 8 bases matching TRBD2. V shed 2 bases, J shed 6 bases, and the junction held 9 bases outside the gene matches. Germline V gene lookup returns CDR1 GTSNPN and CDR2 SVGIG (reference sequence). The length of the CDR3 is 15 residues. The CDR3 region has the DNA TGTGCCTGGAGTAAGCTTAGCGGGGACCTCAATGAGCAGTTCTTC. It encodes CAWSKLSGDLNEQFF.

This clonotype was seen a few times. The V gene is TRBV12-3 or TRBV12-4, the J gene TRBJ2-2, with D uncertain. There are 12 residues in the CDR3. The V end was cut by 8 bases, the J end by 2 bases, with 6 bases between. The CDR3 sequence: CASVRNTGELFF. As DNA, the CDR3 is TGTGCCAGCGTTAGAAACACCGGGGAGCTGTTTTTT.